These 30 T cell receptor beta chains were all obtained from the same sample, sequenced in a study of T cell repertoires in cytomegalovirus infection. TCRdb redid the calling of the reads with MiXCR, one entry per CDR3 protein. The sample contains fewer than 400,000 distinct CDR3 sequences, around 18% of which appear only once. The sample taken for sequencing was PBMCs. Source of these receptors: a human donor in good health (CMV status not recorded). Some clones in this sample may be carry-over from other donors' samples.

The chain joins TRBV5-4 to TRBJ2-1; the D gene could be TRBD1 or TRBD2 (5 bases each). V lost 0 bases, J lost 8 bases, and 15 bases lay in between. CDR3 size: 15 residues. The germline CDR1 and CDR2 sequences are SGHNT and YYREEE (reference sequence). CDR3 amino acids: CASSLAGIQGDEQFF. The CDR3 nucleotides read TGTGCCAGCAGCTTGGCCGGGATTCAGGGCGATGAGCAGTTCTTC. The full variable domain, in which reference TRBV5-4 and TRBJ2-1 provide the parts outside the CDR3, is ETGVTQSPTHLIKTRGQQVTLRCSSQSGHNTVSWYQQALGQGPQFIFQYYREEENGRGNFPPRFSGLQFPNYSSELNVNALELDDSALYLCASSLAGIQGDEQFFGPGTRLTVL.

This clonotype was counted only a few times. DNA of the CDR3: TGCAGCGTTGACTGGACAATGAACACTGAAGCTTTCTTT. Protein: CSVDWTMNTEAFF. The chain has TRBV29-1 and TRBJ1-1; tentatively, D is TRBD1 (5 bases). V lost 3 bases to trimming and J lost 0 bases, with 8 bases between them. Germline V gives CDR1 SQVTM, CDR2 ANQGSEA. The CDR3 runs 13 residues.

This clonotype was picked up a small number of times. The chain recombines TRBV27 with TRBJ1-6, with TRBD1 matching over 12 bases. CDR1 is MNHEY and CDR2 is SMNVEV in the germline V gene (reference sequence). The trim removed 3 bases at V and 9 bases at J, leaving 3 bases unmatched. CDR3 length: 15 residues. CDR3 bases: TGTGCCAGCAGTTTTGGGACAGGGGGCACTTCACCCCTCCACTTT. This encodes CASSFGTGGTSPLHF.

Details on this clonotype: One end of the junction does not line up with germline, which may come from a read error. The J gene is TRBJ1-2, the V gene TRBV6-5; D call uncertain. This CDR3 contains 14 residues. From germline, CDR1 is MNHEY and CDR2 SVGAGI. CDR3 loop: CANSLGRTMAGYTF. In DNA form, the CDR3 reads TGTGCCAACAGTTTGGGGAGAACTATGGCAGGCTACACCTTC.

The rearrangement uses TRBV12-3 or TRBV12-4 and TRBJ2-1; the D is unclear. V was cut by 4 bases and J by 4 bases, with 11 bases left in between. This CDR3 contains 14 residues. The CDR3 DNA sequence: TGTGCCAGCAGTTCCCCACCTGGGTACAATGAGCAGTTCTTC. Translation gives CASSSPPGYNEQFF.

In DNA, the CDR3 is TGTGCCACCGAAGGCCTCCGGGGGGTCACAGATACGCAGTATTTT. This encodes CATEGLRGVTDTQYF. The V call is TRBV15, the J call TRBJ2-3; 7 nucleotides match TRBD2. The CDR3 runs to 15 residues. CDR1 and CDR2 from the germline V gene are LNHNV and YYDKDF (reference sequence). Trimming took 8 bases from V and 2 from J; bases not matched to a gene: 10. Full variable domain (remainder filled in from reference TRBV15 and TRBJ2-3): DAMVIQNPRYQVTQFGKPVTLSCSQTLNHNVMYWYQQKSSQAPKLLFHYYDKDFNNEADTPDNFQSRRPNTSFCFLDIRSPGLGDTAMYLCATEGLRGVTDTQYFGPGTRLTVL.

V usage is TRBV7-9 and J usage is TRBJ1-4, with 8 nucleotides matching TRBD1. Germline CDR1 reads SEHNR; CDR2 reads FQNEAQ (reference sequence). The trim removed 6 bases at V and 8 bases at J, leaving 8 bases unmatched. CDR3 length: 14 residues. The CDR3 nucleotides read TGTGCCAGCAGGTCCGGGACAGGAGTCGAAAAACTGTTTTTT. It specifies CASRSGTGVEKLFF.

This clonotype was picked up many times. The CDR3 bases are TGTGCCATCAGTATGGGAAGCTTCATCTCTGGAAACACCATATATTTT. Its translation: CAISMGSFISGNTIYF. The rearrangement uses TRBV10-3 and TRBJ1-3; no clear D. Germline V gene lookup returns CDR1 ENHRY and CDR2 SYGVKD. The CDR3 has 16 amino acids. V was trimmed by 5 bases and J by 0 bases, leaving 14 bases between them.

This clonotype was counted only a few times. This chain links TRBV15 with TRBJ2-7; 9 nucleotides line up with TRBD2. V gave up 6 bases and J gave up 3 bases; unmatched junction bases: 12. CDR1 LNHNV and CDR2 YYDKDF come from the germline V gene (reference sequence). The CDR3 extends over 16 amino acids. The CDR3 loop reads CATRMSGGTSSYEQYF. The CDR3 DNA sequence: TGTGCCACCAGGATGTCCGGCGGGACTAGCAGCTACGAGCAGTACTTC.

This clonotype was seen many times. The chain combines TRBV7-2 with TRBJ1-2; D is undetermined. V lost 1 base and J lost 7, with 13 bases in between. The germline V gene has CDR1 SGHTA and CDR2 FQGNSA. The CDR3 sequence is 14 residues long. The CDR3 loop reads CASSLDGNRGGYTF. CDR3 nucleotides: TGTGCCAGCAGCTTAGACGGCAACAGAGGTGGCTACACCTTC.

This clonotype has a handful of counts. The chain uses TRBV6-2 or TRBV6-3 and TRBJ2-5; weak D call: TRBD1 (5 bases). The germline V gene has CDR1 MNHEY and CDR2 SVGEGT. The V end was cut by 4 bases, the J end by 4 bases, with 16 bases between. This CDR3 region has 15 residues. CDR3 in DNA: TGTGCCAGCAGTTCCGCAGACCGAGACAGAGAGACCCAGTACTTC. This gives the protein CASSSADRDRETQYF.

This clonotype has a handful of counts. The chain uses TRBV7-2 and TRBJ2-7, with D possibly being TRBD2 (6 bases). V was clipped by 5 bases and J by 3 bases, with 14 bases between them. This CDR3 has 14 residues. The germline CDR1 and CDR2 sequences are SGHTA and FQGNSA. In DNA, the CDR3 is TGTGCCAGCAGCCCTTACCTGGGGGGCTACGAGCAGTACTTC. Amino acids: CASSPYLGGYEQYF.

V is TRBV2 and J is TRBJ1-1; 8 bases are a match to TRBD1. V was pared by 6 bases and J by 2 bases, with 5 bases of the junction left unmatched. This CDR3 has 14 amino acids. CDR1 and CDR2 (germline): SNHLY, FYNNEI. CDR3 residues: CASRDRAENTEAFF. CDR3 bases: TGTGCCAGCAGGGACAGGGCGGAAAACACTGAAGCTTTCTTT.

This clonotype appeared many times. An end of the junction differs from the germline gene, which may be a read error. J is TRBJ2-7 and V is TRBV7-9; 7 bases agree with TRBD2. This CDR3 comprises 13 residues. The germline V gene encodes CDR1 SEHNR and CDR2 FQNEAQ (reference sequence). The CDR3: CASRLAGLHEQYF. DNA for the CDR3: TGTGCCAGCAGGTTAGCGGGCCTGCACGAGCAGTACTTC.

This clonotype appeared a few times. J is TRBJ2-1 and V is TRBV6-2 or TRBV6-3, with 8 bases matching TRBD2. Germline assignment: CDR1 MNHEY and CDR2 SVGEGT. The J segment lost 13 bases and the V segment lost 5 bases, leaving 4 bases of the junction unmatched. The CDR3 sequence is 11 residues long. Here the CDR3 reads CASSRGLVQFF. The CDR3 DNA is TGTGCCAGCAGTCGGGGACTAGTCCAGTTCTTC.

In this sample, this clonotype turned up many times. V gene TRBV7-2 combines with J gene TRBJ2-7; 8 positions agree with TRBD2. The ends lost 8 bases at V and 2 bases at J; junction bases unmatched: 5. Germline loops: CDR1 SGHTA, CDR2 FQGNSA. The CDR3 sequence is 13 residues long. The CDR3 nucleotides are TGTGCCAGCGCAGGTAGCGGGGCCTACGAGCAGTACTTC. Protein product: CASAGSGAYEQYF.

CDR3 in amino acids: CASSWGQRGGRGKNIQYF. In DNA form, the CDR3 reads TGTGCCAGCAGCTGGGGTCAGCGGGGGGGCCGCGGCAAAAACATTCAGTACTTC. The rearrangement joins TRBV5-4 to TRBJ2-4; TRBD2 agrees at 10 bases. Germline V gene sequence: CDR1 SGHNT, CDR2 YYREEE (reference sequence). The CDR3 is 18 amino acids. V lost 3 bases, J lost 3 bases, and 12 bases stayed unmatched.

This clonotype was seen many times. This rearrangement joins TRBV6-5 to TRBJ2-1; D is unclear. Trimming took off 0 bases at V and 13 bases at J, with 13 bases between the two ends. The CDR3 covers 13 residues. The germline V gene has CDR1 MNHEY and CDR2 SVGAGI. For the CDR3, the DNA is TGTGCCAGCAGTTACTCTCTAGGGCAGATTCAGTTCTTC. Translation gives CASSYSLGQIQFF.

This chain joins TRBV29-1 and TRBJ2-5; D is possibly TRBD1 or TRBD2 (5 bases each). CDR3 length: 13 amino acids. CDR1 is SQVTM, CDR2 ANQGSEA, per germline. Between the trimmed V and J ends, which lost 3 bases and 4 bases, there was a span of 12 bases. CDR3 loop: CSVERGSGETQYF. The CDR3 DNA follows: TGCAGCGTTGAGAGGGGCTCGGGAGAGACCCAGTACTTC.

This clonotype was detected only a few times. This sequence joins TRBV28 and TRBJ2-1, with D unresolved. From germline, CDR1 is MDHEN and CDR2 SYDVKM. This CDR3 is 12 amino acids long. V was shortened by 5 bases and J by 3 bases, with 5 bases between the two germline ends. CDR3 residues: CASSLIYNEQFF. CDR3 bases: TGTGCCAGCAGTCTCATCTACAATGAGCAGTTCTTC.

This clonotype was recorded at least ten times. The V gene is TRBV4-3, the J gene TRBJ2-1, with TRBD2 matching 7 bases. Germline V gene data show CDR1 as LGHNA and CDR2 as YSLEER. J gave up 5 bases and V 0 bases, and 7 bases lay outside the gene matches. The length of the CDR3 is 16 residues. The CDR3 is CASSQDIQRGNNEQFF. In DNA, the CDR3 is TGCGCCAGCAGCCAAGATATCCAGCGGGGAAACAATGAGCAGTTCTTC.

The chain recombines TRBV20-1 with TRBJ2-3; weak D call: TRBD2 (6 bases). With 5 bases removed from V and 2 bases from J, the gap between germline ends came to 11 bases. The CDR3 spans 13 residues. Germline V gives CDR1 DFQATT, CDR2 SNEGSKA (reference sequence). The CDR3 DNA reads as TGCAGTGCTGGTAGCGGAATCACAGATACGCAGTATTTT. Amino acids: CSAGSGITDTQYF.

The genes are TRBV5-4 and TRBJ2-3; 9 bases line up with TRBD1. The CDR3 covers 17 residues. Trimming at V came to 3 bases and at J to 5 bases, leaving 13 bases not matched to a gene. Germline V lookup: CDR1 SGHNT, CDR2 YYREEE (reference sequence). CDR3 region: CASSWGGQGLAGDTQYF. CDR3 bases: TGTGCCAGCAGCTGGGGGGGACAGGGCCTCGCGGGAGATACGCAGTATTTT.

The V and J genes are TRBV7-8 and TRBJ2-1, with no clear D. Germline values: CDR1 SGHVS, CDR2 FQNEAQ. The V end was cut by 1 base, the J end by 9 bases, with 13 bases between. This CDR3 is built from 14 residues. Written as DNA, the CDR3 is TGTGCCAGCAGCTTAGTGTCGATAAACACTGAGCAGTTCTTC. Protein sequence: CASSLVSINTEQFF. Full variable domain (remainder filled in from reference TRBV7-8 and TRBJ2-1): GAGVSQSPRYKVAKRGQDVALRCDPISGHVSLFWYQQALGQGPEFLTYFQNEAQLDKSGLPSDRFFAERPEGSVSTLKIQRTQQEDSAVYLCASSLVSINTEQFFGPGTRLTVL.

The sample holds many counts of this clonotype. This chain links TRBV7-2 with TRBJ1-5; no clear D. CDR1 and CDR2 from the germline V gene are SGHTA and FQGNSA. Trimming took 3 bases from V and 5 from J, leaving 8 bases between them. This CDR3 contains 13 residues. This CDR3 reads CASSLNWYQPQHF. CDR3 DNA sequence: TGTGCCAGCAGCTTGAACTGGTATCAGCCCCAGCATTTT.

This clonotype was picked up one time. V usage is TRBV7-6 and J usage is TRBJ1-1; D remains ambiguous. The CDR3 is 13 residues long. Trimming removed 7 bases at V and 6 bases at J, with 15 bases between. CDR1 and CDR2 from the germline V gene are SGHVS and FNYEAQ. DNA for the CDR3: TGTGCCAGCACCGAGGCGGTATCTTCTGAAGCTTTCTTT. This codes for CASTEAVSSEAFF.

The rearrangement links TRBV6-5 to TRBJ2-7, with TRBD2 matching over 13 bases. Germline V gene lookup returns CDR1 MNHEY and CDR2 SVGAGI. Germline trimming cut 6 bases from V and 5 bases from J; bases unmatched to any gene: 4. CDR3 length equals 14 residues. The CDR3 nucleotides are TGTGCCAGCAGACGACTAGCGGGAGGCGACGAGCAGTACTTC. Its protein is CASRRLAGGDEQYF.

There are many counts of this clonotype. This chain connects TRBV7-2 to TRBJ1-1; no clear D. Germline CDR1 is SGHTA and CDR2 is FQGNSA. The ends were cut back, 5 bases at V and 11 bases at J, with 12 bases in the middle. The CDR3 is made up of 11 amino acids. The CDR3, as DNA: TGTGCCAGCAGCACCCCAGGACTGGCTTTCTTT. Residues: CASSTPGLAFF.

This clonotype showed up just a few times. The chain carries TRBV20-1 and TRBJ2-3; a weak D match, TRBD2 (5 bases). Looked up from germline, CDR1 is DFQATT and CDR2 is SNEGSKA (reference sequence). V was shortened by 2 bases and J by 0 bases, with 12 bases between the two germline ends. The CDR3 is 15 amino acids. The CDR3 coding sequence is TGCAGTGCTAGATCCCTAGCAACCAGCACAGATACGCAGTATTTT. As protein: CSARSLATSTDTQYF.

This clonotype was seen many times. This chain uses TRBV7-9 with TRBJ2-6, with D possibly matching TRBD1 (6 bases). The CDR3 loop spans 15 amino acids. V dropped 3 bases and J dropped 2 bases, with 8 bases sitting between them. Germline V gene data show CDR1 as SEHNR and CDR2 as FQNEAQ (reference sequence). The CDR3, as DNA: TGTGCCAGCAGCTTCGAGGGGGCTGGGGCCAACGTCCTGACTTTC. Its translation is CASSFEGAGANVLTF.